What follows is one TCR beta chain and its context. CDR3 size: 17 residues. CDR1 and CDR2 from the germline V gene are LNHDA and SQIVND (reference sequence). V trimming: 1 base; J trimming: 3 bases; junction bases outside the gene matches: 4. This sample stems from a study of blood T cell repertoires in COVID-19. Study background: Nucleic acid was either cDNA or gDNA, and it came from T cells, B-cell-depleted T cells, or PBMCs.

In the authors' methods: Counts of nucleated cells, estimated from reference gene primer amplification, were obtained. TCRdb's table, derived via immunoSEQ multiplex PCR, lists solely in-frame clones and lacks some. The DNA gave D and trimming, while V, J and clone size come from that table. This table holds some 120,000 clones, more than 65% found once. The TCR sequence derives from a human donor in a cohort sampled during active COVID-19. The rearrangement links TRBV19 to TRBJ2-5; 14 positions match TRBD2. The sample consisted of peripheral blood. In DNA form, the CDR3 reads TGTGCCAGTAGTATAGGTAGGGGACTAGCGGGAGAAGAGACCCAGTACTTC. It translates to CASSIGRGLAGEETQYF.